Each of the 17 T cell receptor beta chains below was sequenced from the same sample in a study of blood T cell repertoires in COVID-19 (dated by TCRdb to about 2020). The library relied on the immunoSEQ multiplex PCR assay. The clones in this table, taken by TCRdb from immuneACCESS, are in-frame only. Not every clone is retained; where verified, under half of the shortfall comes from an unresolved V gene, and the cause of the rest is unknown. The sample records some 160,000 clones, approximately 90% of which are singletons. The ten top clones hold around 1.9% of the sample. Sequencing used peripheral blood. All receptors come from a man aged 45-65 years who had recovered from COVID-19.

V gene TRBV5-1 combines with J gene TRBJ1-4; D is perhaps TRBD1 (5 bases). Deletions cut 4 bases from V and 2 bases from J, with 9 bases between. The CDR3 loop spans 14 amino acids. Germline lookup yields CDR1 SGHRS and CDR2 YFSETQ. The CDR3 is CASSRGGTNEKLFF. The CDR3 DNA is TGCGCCAGCAGCCGGGGGGGTACTAATGAAAAACTGTTTTTT.

The genes are TRBV19 and TRBJ1-2, with 10 bases lining up with TRBD1. V shed 0 bases and J 4 bases; nucleotides not matched to a gene: 8. Germline CDR1 is LNHDA and CDR2 is SQIVND (reference sequence). The CDR3 spans 17 residues. CDR3: CASSIDGTGDWGYGYTF. The CDR3 DNA follows: TGTGCCAGTAGTATAGATGGGACAGGGGACTGGGGCTATGGCTACACCTTC.

The V call is TRBV28, the J call TRBJ2-1; the match to TRBD1 covers 11 bases. CDR3 length: 16 amino acids. The trim removed 3 bases at V and 6 bases at J, leaving 7 bases unmatched. Germline V gene sequence: CDR1 MDHEN, CDR2 SYDVKM. The CDR3 loop reads CASSFPGTGGGNEQFF. CDR3 DNA sequence: TGTGCCAGCAGTTTCCCCGGGACAGGGGGGGGCAATGAGCAGTTCTTC.

The chain combines TRBV11-2 with TRBJ2-2, with 8 nucleotides matching TRBD1. The germline V gene has CDR1 SGHAT and CDR2 FQNNGV. This CDR3 is 14 amino acids long. V shed 5 bases, J shed 8 bases, and the junction held 7 bases outside the gene matches. CDR3 protein: CASSRRQGRGELFF. In nucleotides, the CDR3 is TGTGCCAGCAGCCGACGACAGGGGAGAGGGGAGCTGTTTTTT.

The genes are TRBV1 and TRBJ2-3; whether TRBD2, the table's D call, matches the DNA was not checked. TRBV1 corresponds to a pseudogene. This CDR3 region has 15 residues. CDR3 sequence: CTSSQGFGGTDTQYF. CDR3 bases: TGCACCAGCAGCCAAGGGTTCGGGGGCACAGATACGCAGTATTTT.

The CDR3 sequence is CASSQSVARNYGYTF. The CDR3 DNA sequence: TGTGCCAGCAGCCAAAGTGTGGCCCGAAACTATGGCTACACCTTC. This chain connects TRBV14 to TRBJ1-2; no clear D. The CDR3 covers 15 residues. Germline assignment: CDR1 SGHDN and CDR2 FVKESK. V was shortened by 2 bases and J by 2 bases, with 12 bases between the two germline ends. The entire variable domain, with the rest obtained from reference TRBV14 and TRBJ1-2, is as follows: EAGVTQFPSHSVIEKGQTVTLRCDPISGHDNLYWYRRVMGKEIKFLLHFVKESKQDESGMPNNRFLAERTGGTYSTLKVQPAELEDSGVYFCASSQSVARNYGYTFGSGTRLTVV.

The rearrangement links TRBV19 to TRBJ1-1, with 8 bases aligning to TRBD1. The junction had 6 bases not matched to a gene; V was cut back by 5 bases and J by 1 base. The CDR3 consists of 15 residues. Germline CDR1 and CDR2: LNHDA and SQIVND (reference sequence). The CDR3 nucleotides are TGTGCCAGTAGTGTCCAGGGGGCAAGGAACACTGAAGCTTTCTTT. This encodes CASSVQGARNTEAFF.

The V and J genes are TRBV28 and TRBJ2-7; TRBD1 is a possible D gene (6 bases). The germline V and J ends were trimmed by 4 bases and 2 bases, with 15 bases remaining between them. The CDR3 has 15 amino acids. CDR1 is MDHEN, CDR2 SYDVKM, per germline. Here the CDR3 reads CASSSSGTRAYEQYF. The CDR3 coding sequence is TGTGCCAGCAGTTCATCCGGGACACGAGCCTACGAGCAGTACTTC. The entire variable domain, with the rest obtained from reference TRBV28 and TRBJ2-7, is as follows: DVKVTQSSRYLVKRTGEKVFLECVQDMDHENMFWYRQDPGLGLRLIYFSYDVKMKEKGDIPEGYSVSREKKERFSLILESASTNQTSMYLCASSSSGTRAYEQYFGPGTRLTVT.

The chain is built from TRBV28 and TRBJ2-5, with 9 bases identical to TRBD1. V lost 3 bases and J lost 9; bases outside the gene matches: 5. The germline CDR1 and CDR2 sequences are MDHEN and SYDVKM. This CDR3 contains 13 residues. CDR3 DNA: TGTGCCAGCAGTTTTCGACAGGGGGGGTCCCAGTACTTC. Protein: CASSFRQGGSQYF.

This clone was detected once. The V and J genes are TRBV5-6 and TRBJ2-7; D is uncertain. Germline V CDR1 and CDR2: SGHDT, YYEEEE. Between the trimmed V and J ends, which lost 2 bases and 2 bases, there was a span of 11 bases. There are 14 residues in the CDR3. As DNA, the CDR3 is TGTGCCAGCAGCTTCCTCGGTACAGCCTACGAGCAGTACTTC. Translating gives CASSFLGTAYEQYF.

The genes are TRBV18 and TRBJ2-3; D remains unclear. V was clipped by 0 bases and J by 2 bases, with 12 bases between them. This CDR3 contains 16 residues. The germline V gene encodes CDR1 KGHSH and CDR2 LQKENI. CDR3 protein: CASSPPSRRPTDTQYF. CDR3 DNA sequence: TGTGCCAGCTCACCACCGAGTAGGCGGCCCACAGATACGCAGTATTTT.

Only a few counts were recorded for this clone. The chain uses TRBV28 and TRBJ2-7; 8 bases line up with TRBD1. The CDR3 is 13 residues long. V lost 6 bases and J lost 3; bases outside the gene matches: 4. The germline V gene encodes CDR1 MDHEN and CDR2 SYDVKM. Here the CDR3 DNA reads TGTGCCAGCAGGGGACAGGACCACTACGAGCAGTACTTC. It specifies CASRGQDHYEQYF.

The chain has TRBV27 and TRBJ2-7; D may be TRBD2 (6 bases). Germline V gene lookup returns CDR1 MNHEY and CDR2 SMNVEV (reference sequence). V dropped 2 bases and J dropped 6 bases, with 11 bases sitting between them. The CDR3 has 13 amino acids. The CDR3 reads CASSLGSGLEQYF. The CDR3 bases are TGTGCCAGCAGTTTAGGCTCGGGACTCGAGCAGTACTTC.

J is TRBJ2-7 and V is TRBV5-8; a possible D gene is TRBD1 (5 bases). This CDR3 has 17 amino acids. Between the trimmed V and J ends, which lost 2 bases and 0 bases, there was a span of 18 bases. CDR1 and CDR2 from the germline V gene are SGHTS and YDEGEE. The CDR3 loop is CASSFNIRQGFSYEQYF. In nucleotides, the CDR3 is TGTGCCAGCAGCTTTAACATACGGCAGGGATTCTCCTACGAGCAGTACTTC.

J is TRBJ2-3 and V is TRBV5-6; D unresolved. The V end was cut by 8 bases, the J end by 0 bases, with 10 bases between. Germline V gene lookup returns CDR1 SGHDT and CDR2 YYEEEE. This CDR3 has 13 residues. The CDR3 sequence is CASKTLSTDTQYF. In DNA, the CDR3 is TGTGCCAGTAAGACACTTAGCACAGATACGCAGTATTTT.

The rearrangement links TRBV10-3 to TRBJ1-3, with 7 positions matching TRBD1. This CDR3 contains 17 residues. V lost 2 bases, J lost 0 bases, and 7 bases stayed unmatched. Per germline, CDR1 ENHRY and CDR2 SYGVKD. CDR3 sequence (DNA): TGTGCCATCAGTGAGCGAACAGGGGTTGGCTCTGGAAACACCATATATTTT. Protein sequence: CAISERTGVGSGNTIYF.

This rearrangement joins TRBV5-1 to TRBJ1-2; no clear D. Deletions cut 4 bases from V and 3 bases from J, with 10 bases between. Germline assignment: CDR1 SGHRS and CDR2 YFSETQ. The CDR3 consists of 13 residues. In DNA form, the CDR3 reads TGCGCCAGCAGCCGAGACAAGGACTATGGCTACACCTTC. It is translated as CASSRDKDYGYTF.